A selection of T cell receptor beta chains follows, all from one sample in a study of OX40 agonist ivuxolimab in advanced cancers. The assay was immunoSEQ multiplex PCR, and TCRdb's table has in-frame clones only and misses some. Here the sample spans tens of thousands of clones, around 86% being singletons. Sample: CD4+ or CD8+ T cells sorted from blood, taken in a trial of the OX40 agonist ivuxolimab. These receptors all come from an adult with an advanced solid tumor such as melanoma, head and neck, liver or kidney cancer. Both conserved end residues are part of each CDR3. A D gene is named only where the DNA matches it firmly. Clone size, where shown, is once, few, many, or a class for clones that have expanded.

D gene: TRBD1; V gene: TRBV7-3; clone size: -; J gene: TRBJ1-6; CDR3 DNA: TGTGCCAGCAGCCCGACAGGGGGTCGGAATTCACCCCTCCACTTT; CDR3 protein: CASSPTGGRNSPLHF
D gene: -; V gene: TRBV2; clone size: -; J gene: TRBJ1-5; CDR3 DNA: TGTGCCAGCAGGTATCAGGGTGTCGCCAATCAGCCCCAGCATTTT; CDR3 protein: CASRYQGVANQPQHF
D gene: -; V gene: TRBV4-2; clone size: medium-sized; J gene: TRBJ1-5; CDR3 DNA: TGTGCCAGCAGCCACGGACAATTTAGCAATCAGCCCCAGCATTTT; CDR3 protein: CASSHGQFSNQPQHF
D gene: -; V gene: TRBV2; clone size: few; J gene: TRBJ1-2; CDR3 DNA: TGTGCCAGCAGTGTACAGGGAATCTATGGCTACACCTTC; CDR3 protein: CASSVQGIYGYTF
D gene: -; V gene: TRBV5-5; clone size: -; J gene: TRBJ1-4; CDR3 DNA: TGTGCCAGCAGGATAGGGGGTCTGAGTGAAAAACTGTTTTTT; CDR3 protein: CASRIGGLSEKLFF
D gene: TRBD2; V gene: TRBV4-2; clone size: -; J gene: TRBJ2-5; CDR3 DNA: TGTGCCAGCAGCCCCGGTCCACTAGCGGGGGGGAACGTCCAAGAGACCCAGTACTTC; CDR3 protein: CASSPGPLAGGNVQETQYF
D gene: TRBD1; V gene: TRBV5-1; clone size: -; J gene: TRBJ1-6; CDR3 DNA: TGCGCCAGCAGCCCCTACCTAGGGGGCGATTCACCCCTCCACTTT; CDR3 protein: CASSPYLGGDSPLHF
D gene: -; V gene: TRBV29-1; clone size: few; J gene: TRBJ1-1; CDR3 DNA: TGCAGCGCTCAATGGGCAGGTATGAACACTGAAGCTTTCTTT; CDR3 protein: CSAQWAGMNTEAFF
D gene: -; V gene: TRBV6-5; clone size: -; J gene: TRBJ2-4; CDR3 DNA: TGTGCCAGCAGTTACTCGCCAGGGAAAAACATTCAGTACTTC; CDR3 protein: CASSYSPGKNIQYF
D gene: TRBD2; V gene: TRBV7-2; clone size: -; J gene: TRBJ2-3; CDR3 DNA: TGTGCCAGCAGCTCTCAAAGACTAGCGCTGTTAGATACGCAGTATTTT; CDR3 protein: CASSSQRLALLDTQYF
D gene: TRBD1; V gene: TRBV6-4; clone size: -; J gene: TRBJ1-2; CDR3 DNA: TGTGCCAGCAGTCCCGGGACAGGGGCCAACTATGGCTACACCTTC; CDR3 protein: CASSPGTGANYGYTF
D gene: -; V gene: TRBV5-1; clone size: -; J gene: TRBJ2-5; CDR3 DNA: TGCGCCAGCAGGAGGAGGGGAATGTCAGAGACCCAGTACTTC; CDR3 protein: CASRRRGMSETQYF
D gene: TRBD1; V gene: TRBV27; clone size: -; J gene: TRBJ1-2; CDR3 DNA: TGTGCCAGCAGCCCATCGGGACAGAAAAACTATGGCTACACCTTC; CDR3 protein: CASSPSGQKNYGYTF
D gene: -; V gene: TRBV29-1; clone size: -; J gene: TRBJ1-4; CDR3 DNA: TGCAGCGTTAGTCATTCTCGAGAAAAACTGTTTTTT; CDR3 protein: CSVSHSREKLFF
D gene: -; V gene: TRBV5-1; clone size: -; J gene: TRBJ1-4; CDR3 DNA: TGCGCCAGCAGCTTCGGGGATAATGAAAAACTGTTTTTT; CDR3 protein: CASSFGDNEKLFF
D gene: TRBD1; V gene: TRBV6-6; clone size: -; J gene: TRBJ1-1; CDR3 DNA: TGTGCCAGCAGTTATGGGACAGGATTTAAAGCTTTCTTT; CDR3 protein: CASSYGTGFKAFF
D gene: -; V gene: TRBV5-1; clone size: -; J gene: TRBJ1-1; CDR3 DNA: TGCGCCAGCAGCTTGGCCGCGGCAGCTGAAGCTTTCTTT; CDR3 protein: CASSLAAAAEAFF
D gene: TRBD1; V gene: TRBV18; clone size: -; J gene: TRBJ1-4; CDR3 DNA: TGTGCCAGCTCCCCAGGGACAGGGCAGTACGAAAAACTGTTTTTT; CDR3 protein: CASSPGTGQYEKLFF
D gene: TRBD1; V gene: TRBV7-2; clone size: -; J gene: TRBJ2-1; CDR3 DNA: TGTGCCAGCGCTCGTGACAGGGGGCGTAACTACAATGAGCAGTTCTTC; CDR3 protein: CASARDRGRNYNEQFF
D gene: TRBD2; V gene: TRBV7-8; clone size: -; J gene: TRBJ2-5; CDR3 DNA: TGTGCCAGCAGCTTAGGAGTGCTAGCGGGGGGGTCAGAGACCCAGTACTTC; CDR3 protein: CASSLGVLAGGSETQYF
D gene: TRBD1; V gene: TRBV7-9; clone size: once; J gene: TRBJ2-2; CDR3 DNA: TGTGCCAGCAGTCGTGACAGGGGCAACACCGGGGAGCTGTTTTTT; CDR3 protein: CASSRDRGNTGELFF
D gene: TRBD1; V gene: TRBV5-6; clone size: -; J gene: TRBJ2-7; CDR3 DNA: TGTGCCAGCAGCTTGGGGGGACAGGGGCTCCCGGTCAGCTACGAGCAGTACTTC; CDR3 protein: CASSLGGQGLPVSYEQYF
D gene: TRBD1; V gene: TRBV2; clone size: -; J gene: TRBJ1-1; CDR3 DNA: TGTGCCAGCAGTGAAAACAGGGGTCGGGCTTTCTTT; CDR3 protein: CASSENRGRAFF
D gene: -; V gene: TRBV18; clone size: once; J gene: TRBJ1-2; CDR3 DNA: TGTGCCAGCTCACCAAGGCGCCAGGACACAGCTAACTATGGCTACACCTTC; CDR3 protein: CASSPRRQDTANYGYTF
D gene: -; V gene: TRBV10-2; clone size: -; J gene: TRBJ2-7; CDR3 DNA: TGCGCCAGCAGTGAGCGTCCAGGTTCGGTACCCTACGAGCAGTACTTC; CDR3 protein: CASSERPGSVPYEQYF
D gene: TRBD1; V gene: TRBV5-1; clone size: -; J gene: TRBJ1-2; CDR3 DNA: TGCGCCAGCAGCCAAAAACAGGGGGCTAGTGGCTACACCTTC; CDR3 protein: CASSQKQGASGYTF
D gene: TRBD2; V gene: TRBV5-6; clone size: -; J gene: TRBJ2-3; CDR3 DNA: TGTGCCAGCAGCTTGGGCGGGGGGGCTTTCACAGATACGCAGTATTTT; CDR3 protein: CASSLGGGAFTDTQYF
D gene: TRBD2; V gene: TRBV7-9; clone size: once; J gene: TRBJ2-3; CDR3 DNA: TGTGCCAGCAGACCCTTGGCGGGGGGGCCAGATACGCAGTATTTT; CDR3 protein: CASRPLAGGPDTQYF
D gene: TRBD1; V gene: TRBV11-3; clone size: -; J gene: TRBJ1-3; CDR3 DNA: TGTGCCAGCGGGCCCTGGGACAGGAGCTCTGGAAACACCATATATTTT; CDR3 protein: CASGPWDRSSGNTIYF
D gene: TRBD1; V gene: TRBV7-2; clone size: -; J gene: TRBJ1-5; CDR3 DNA: TGTGCCAGCAGCTTGGTGACAGGGCAGCCCCAGCATTTT; CDR3 protein: CASSLVTGQPQHF
D gene: -; V gene: TRBV4-2; clone size: -; J gene: TRBJ1-4; CDR3 DNA: TGTGCCAGCAACCCGAGAGGAGGGGGGAATGAAAAACTGTTTTTT; CDR3 protein: CASNPRGGGNEKLFF
D gene: -; V gene: TRBV7-9; clone size: -; J gene: TRBJ1-4; CDR3 DNA: TGTGCCAGCAGCCCCTCGTTGGGACACTCTAATGAAAAACTGTTTTTT; CDR3 protein: CASSPSLGHSNEKLFF
D gene: -; V gene: TRBV2; clone size: -; J gene: TRBJ2-6; CDR3 DNA: TGTGCCAGCAGTGAACGGTTTCAATCACCCTCTGGGGCCAACGTCCTGACTTTC; CDR3 protein: CASSERFQSPSGANVLTF
D gene: -; V gene: TRBV6-1; clone size: -; J gene: TRBJ1-4; CDR3 DNA: TGTGCCAGCAGTGCGCCTCATGGGCCAGGGACTAATGAAAAACTGTTTTTT; CDR3 protein: CASSAPHGPGTNEKLFF
D gene: TRBD1; V gene: TRBV29-1; clone size: -; J gene: TRBJ1-2; CDR3 DNA: TGCAGCGTTGAATGGGGTGGACAGGGGAAATATGGCTACACCTTC; CDR3 protein: CSVEWGGQGKYGYTF
D gene: -; V gene: TRBV18; clone size: -; J gene: TRBJ1-5; CDR3 DNA: TGTGCCAGCTCACAGGACATTTCGGGCAATCAGCCCCAGCATTTT; CDR3 protein: CASSQDISGNQPQHF
D gene: -; V gene: TRBV27; clone size: -; J gene: TRBJ2-7; CDR3 DNA: TGTGCCAGCAGTATGGAGAGGGCGAGGTACGAGCAGTACTTC; CDR3 protein: CASSMERARYEQYF